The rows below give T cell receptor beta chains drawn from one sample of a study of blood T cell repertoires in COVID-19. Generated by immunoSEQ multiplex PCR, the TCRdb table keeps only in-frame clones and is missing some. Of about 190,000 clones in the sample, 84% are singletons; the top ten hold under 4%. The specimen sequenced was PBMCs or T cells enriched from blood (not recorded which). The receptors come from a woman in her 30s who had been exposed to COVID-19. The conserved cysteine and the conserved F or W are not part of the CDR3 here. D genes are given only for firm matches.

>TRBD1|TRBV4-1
ASSHRGQGRNQPQH
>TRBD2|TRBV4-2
ASSQVTSGGGQETQY
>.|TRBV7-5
AKTSGGRRGEQY
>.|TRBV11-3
ASSGGPNTGELF
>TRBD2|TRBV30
AWSLAGEETQY
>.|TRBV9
ASSAVDSPSEEQY
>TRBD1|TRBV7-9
ASSLEQGHGYT
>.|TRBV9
ASSPSNHQYEQY
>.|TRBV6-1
ASSEDSWEGYT
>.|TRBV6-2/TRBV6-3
ASSLRGWGYT
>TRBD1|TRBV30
AWSQDRVAYT
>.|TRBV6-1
ASSEEDSLSTEAF
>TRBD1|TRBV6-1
ASSDLYVTGDTNEKLF
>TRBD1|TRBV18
ASSPAWDRGALRSYEQY
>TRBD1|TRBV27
ASSLNPPVGQKADTQY
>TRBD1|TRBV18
ASSPPSRGPTEAF
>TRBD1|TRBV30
AWGTAYSNQPQH
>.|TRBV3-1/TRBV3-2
ASSQDLRVSGNTIY
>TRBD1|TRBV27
ASSLRAPGGSPLH
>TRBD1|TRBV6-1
ASSERTGNSPLH
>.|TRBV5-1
ASKTGNTEAF
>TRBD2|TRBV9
ASSSRTSGIYEQY
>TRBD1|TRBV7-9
ASSLVVWTGVDEKLF
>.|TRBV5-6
ASSTARRVGYEQY
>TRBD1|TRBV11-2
ASSLDPGQGPSSGNTIY
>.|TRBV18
ASSPGEAYGADTQY
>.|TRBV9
ASQKDMNTEAF
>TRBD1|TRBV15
ATSRRPGGLEKLF
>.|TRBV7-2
ASSAGPLSPLH
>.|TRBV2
ASIGLYNEQF
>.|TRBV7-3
ASSPMGGFTEAF
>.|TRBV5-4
ASSLDSYQETQY
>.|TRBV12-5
ASGPDSGSSPLH
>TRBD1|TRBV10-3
AISPTGWNSPLH
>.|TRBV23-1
ASSRENRDSNQPQH
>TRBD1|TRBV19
ASSMGTVSGANVLT
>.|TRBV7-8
ASRDREVGVNTEAF
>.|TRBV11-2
ASSLGGVNTQY